The subject of this entry is one T cell receptor beta chain. One junction end disagrees with the germline gene, perhaps due to a read error. The data were obtained in a study of neurological immune-mediated disorders. TCRdb re-called the 5' RACE reads through MiXCR, storing one row per CDR3 protein. In the table there are about 84,000 distinct CDR3 sequences, 10% of which are singletons. The CDR3 is made up of 15 amino acids. Germline CDR1 and CDR2: MNHEY and SMNVEV (reference sequence). Source material: PBMCs. The rearrangement links TRBV27 to TRBJ2-1, with TRBD1 matching 7 bases. The clonotype comes from a man aged 40-49 years in good health. As DNA, the CDR3 is TGTGTCAGCAGTCAAAGGGGGCTCCACGCCAATGAGCAGTTCTTC. It yields the protein CVSSQRGLHANEQFF.